This paragraph covers one T cell receptor (beta chain) sequence. This clonotype was recorded at least ten times. What antigen it recognizes has not been identified. Base-call qualities are not available, and no considerably larger clone is one nucleotide away. This entry belongs to a study of CD8 T cells in ankylosing spondylitis (dated by TCRdb to the late 2010s). For the study in its entirety: The study set out to find disease-linked TCR variants by profiling T cell receptor beta repertoires in ankylosing spondylitis patients and healthy donors. The full study cohort was made up of 25 ankylosing spondylitis patients and 108 healthy donors. Peripheral blood samples were taken, and synovial fluid was additionally collected from ankylosing spondylitis patients. General findings and caveats noted by the study authors: Some TCR beta motif variants had previously been reported in synovial fluid and blood of reactive arthritis patients, which suggested common disease-initiation mechanisms. The disease-linked clones were reported as significantly enriched in matched synovial fluid samples from ankylosing spondylitis patients. In peripheral blood, the disease-linked clones were found at relatively low frequencies and had a CD8+ phenotype. A TCR beta motif of several highly homologous amino acid variants appeared characteristic of blood from ankylosing spondylitis patients.

The sample was run on an Illumina HiSeq 2500. TCR beta libraries were prepared by quantitative 5'-RACE with molecular barcodes. The authors' analysis ran thus. A new computational method, built on a probabilistic model of VDJ rearrangement, was used to identify disease-linked TCR variants. TCRdb cleaned the public reads at Q25 with fastp, built clones with MiXCR and kept in-frame beta chains. Each CDR3 protein gets just one entry, which takes the most common genes and DNA from the rows behind it. These V and J calls are TCRdb output, not the study's own analysis. The sample table lists a few hundred thousand distinct CDR3 sequences, roughly 13% of them with a count of one. The ten biggest clones cover around 7% of the sample. From the cysteine through the phenylalanine, the CDR3 covers 15 amino acids. The entry retains the CDR3 DNA only, 45 bases that are in frame from base 1. V is pared back by 0 bases and J by 0 bases, with 4 bases lying between the germline termini. In the germline V gene, CDR1 corresponds to SGHRS and CDR2 to YFSETQ.

Sequencing input: blood, either unsorted or a sorted T cell fraction (not recorded which). This receptor was taken from a male donor with ankylosing spondylitis. This sequence uses TRBV5-1 and TRBJ2-6; too little of a D gene remains to name it. At the DNA level, the sequence is TGCGCCAGCAGCTTGGCGGACTCTGGGGCCAACGTCCTGACTTTC. This is translated as CASSLADSGANVLTF.